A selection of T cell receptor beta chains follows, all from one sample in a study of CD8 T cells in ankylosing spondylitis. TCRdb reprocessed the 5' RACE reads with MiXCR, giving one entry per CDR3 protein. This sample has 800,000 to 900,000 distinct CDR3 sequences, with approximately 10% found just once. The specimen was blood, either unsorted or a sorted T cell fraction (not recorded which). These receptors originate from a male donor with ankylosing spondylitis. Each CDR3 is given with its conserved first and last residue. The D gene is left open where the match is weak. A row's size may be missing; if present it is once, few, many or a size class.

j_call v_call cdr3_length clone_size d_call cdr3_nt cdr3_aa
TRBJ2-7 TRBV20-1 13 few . TGCAGTGCCCCACAGGGACTAAGGAACGAGCAGTACTTC CSAPQGLRNEQYF
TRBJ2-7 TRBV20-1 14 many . TGCAGTGCTCGAAGTTCGGCAGACTCCTACGAGCAGTACTTC CSARSSADSYEQYF
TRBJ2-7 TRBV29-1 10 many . TGCAGCGTTGTTTCGGACGAGCAGTACTTC CSVVSDEQYF
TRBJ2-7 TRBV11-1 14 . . TGTGCCAGCAGCTTAGAACATGGACCCTACGAGCAGTACTTC CASSLEHGPYEQYF
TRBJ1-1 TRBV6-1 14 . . TGTGCCAGCAGTGGCAGATTCGTGAACACTGAAGCTTTCTTT CASSGRFVNTEAFF
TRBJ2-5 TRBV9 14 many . TGTGCCAGCAGCGTAGTAGGGACCCGGGAGACCCAGTACTTC CASSVVGTRETQYF
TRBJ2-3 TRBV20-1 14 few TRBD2 TGCAGTGCTCATTGGACTAGCGGAACAGATACGCAGTATTTT CSAHWTSGTDTQYF
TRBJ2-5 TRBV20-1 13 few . TGCAGTGCCCTTAGCGTTATTGGGGAGACCCAGTACTTC CSALSVIGETQYF
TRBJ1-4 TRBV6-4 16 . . TGTGCCAGCAGCGAGACCGAAGTTGCAACTAATGAAAAACTGTTTTTT CASSETEVATNEKLFF
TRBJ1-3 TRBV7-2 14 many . TGTGCCAGCAGCTTTGGGACAACCGGAAACACCATATATTTT CASSFGTTGNTIYF
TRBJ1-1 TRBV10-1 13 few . TGCGCCAGCTTACGGGTGTCGGGGACTGAAGCTTTCTTT CASLRVSGTEAFF
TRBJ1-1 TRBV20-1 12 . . TGCAGTGCTTCTTTGGGCGGCACTGAAGCTTTCTTT CSASLGGTEAFF
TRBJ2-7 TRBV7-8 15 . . TGTGCCAGCAGCCCCCAGGGGCGGAGGTCGTCCGAGCAGTACTTC CASSPQGRRSSEQYF
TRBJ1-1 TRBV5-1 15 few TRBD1 TGCGCCAGCAGCTTGGCTGCAGGGGGCCTCACTGAAGCTTTCTTT CASSLAAGGLTEAFF
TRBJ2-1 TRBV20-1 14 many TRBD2 TGCAGTGCTATTACTAGCGGGAGCCCCGATGAGCAGTTCTTC CSAITSGSPDEQFF
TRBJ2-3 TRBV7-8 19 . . TGTGCCAGCAGCCCAAACTTTCGGATTAGCGGTACTAGCACAGATACGCAGTATTTT CASSPNFRISGTSTDTQYF
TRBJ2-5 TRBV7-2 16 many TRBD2 TGTGCCAGCAGCATCGGGACTAGCGGAGGGGGGGAGACCCAGTACTTC CASSIGTSGGGETQYF
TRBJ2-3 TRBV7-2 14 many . TGTGCCAGCAGCTTATCCGGAAGGCGTGATACGCAGTATTTT CASSLSGRRDTQYF
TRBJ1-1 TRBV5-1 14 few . TGCGCCAGCAGCGAAGGGGCGGGGAACACTGAAGCTTTCTTT CASSEGAGNTEAFF
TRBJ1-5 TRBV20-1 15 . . TGCAGTGCTCCAGCCTACGGACGGGGAAATCAGCCCCAGCATTTT CSAPAYGRGNQPQHF
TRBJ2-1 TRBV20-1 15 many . TGCAGTGCTAAGCCGGCAGCGGAAGCCTACAATGAGCAGTTCTTC CSAKPAAEAYNEQFF
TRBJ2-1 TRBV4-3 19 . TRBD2 TGCGCCAGCAGCCAAGACTCTCCTTGGCTAGCGGGCTCCTACAATGAGCAGTTCTTC CASSQDSPWLAGSYNEQFF
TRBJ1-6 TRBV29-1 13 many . TGCAGCGGGCAGGAAAGTCCGGATTCACCCCTCCACTTT CSGQESPDSPLHF
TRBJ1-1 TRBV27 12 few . TGTGCCAGCAGCCGGGGTGGGCCGGGAGCTTTCTTT CASSRGGPGAFF
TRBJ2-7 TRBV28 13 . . TGTGCCAGCACGACGGTGAGCTCCTACGAGCAGTACTTC CASTTVSSYEQYF
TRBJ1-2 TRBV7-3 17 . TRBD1 TGTGCCAGCAGCTTAGGCGACAGGGGTTTTTCTAACTATGGCTACACCTTC CASSLGDRGFSNYGYTF